The 18 T cell receptor beta chains below were found in one sample sequenced in a study of shared clonotypes between healthy human individuals. The table came from immunoSEQ multiplex PCR; TCRdb's copy has only in-frame clones and leaves some out. The sample lists about 2.3 million clones; around 92% were seen once. Input material: naive CD4+ T cells from PBMCs. Noted subset: CD45RA+ positively selected. The receptors shown here come from a man younger than 35 in good health. Some clones in this sample may be carry-over from other donors' samples.

The chain links TRBV18 to TRBJ2-7; TRBD2 aligns across 10 bases. The CDR3 is 17 residues long. The germline gives CDR1 KGHSH, CDR2 LQKENI. The V segment lost 2 bases and the J segment 4 bases; nucleotides outside the gene matches: 11. CDR3 in amino acids: CASSPAPSGSYVYEQYF. The CDR3, as DNA: TGTGCCAGCTCACCAGCTCCTAGCGGGAGTTATGTTTACGAGCAGTACTTC. Together with reference TRBV18 and TRBJ2-7, the CDR3 gives the full variable domain: NAGVMQNPRHLVRRRGQEARLRCSPMKGHSHVYWYRQLPEEGLKFMVYLQKENIIDESGMPKERFSAEFPKEGPSILRIQQVVRGDSAAYFCASSPAPSGSYVYEQYFGPGTRLTVT.

A remark on this clone: Other DNA sequences in this sample translate to the same CDR3. The gene calls are TRBV7-9 and TRBJ2-1; either TRBD1 or TRBD2 may supply D (5 bases each). Germline values: CDR1 SEHNR, CDR2 FQNEAQ (reference sequence). V was shortened by 1 base and J by 5 bases, with 9 bases between the two germline ends. This CDR3 comprises 14 residues. The chain's CDR3 is CASSLGGRNNEQFF. DNA for the CDR3: TGTGCCAGCAGCTTAGGGGGGAGAAACAATGAGCAGTTCTTC.

The chain recombines TRBV7-9 with TRBJ2-1; 9 positions agree with TRBD2. The CDR3 extends over 18 amino acids. Germline CDR1 SEHNR, CDR2 FQNEAQ (reference sequence). V dropped 1 base and J dropped 6; count of bases not matched to a gene: 13. CDR3 sequence (DNA): TGTGCCAGCAGCTTAGGCCTAACGAGGACTAGCGTATCCAATGAGCAGTTCTTC. This sequence encodes CASSLGLTRTSVSNEQFF.

On this clone itself: Other nucleotide sequences in the sample specify the same CDR3. The V gene is TRBV5-1, the J gene TRBJ2-3; the D gene is possibly TRBD2 (5 bases). The CDR3 length is 14 residues. V gave up 1 base and J gave up 1 base, with 7 bases separating them. Looked up from germline, CDR1 is SGHRS and CDR2 is YFSETQ. This chain's CDR3 is CASSLTSRTDTQYF. CDR3 in DNA: TGCGCCAGCAGCTTGACTAGTCGCACAGATACGCAGTATTTT.

The chain couples TRBV19 to TRBJ1-5; perhaps TRBD1 as D (6 bases). The V end lost 7 bases, the J end lost 2 bases, and 15 bases lay between the germline ends. Germline V gene data show CDR1 as LNHDA and CDR2 as SQIVND (reference sequence). This CDR3 has 15 residues. CDR3 loop: CASIYQGSGNQPQHF. The CDR3 DNA is TGTGCCAGTATCTATCAGGGGTCGGGCAATCAGCCCCAGCATTTT.

The V and J genes are TRBV5-4 and TRBJ1-1; D is unclear. In germline, CDR1 is SGHNT, CDR2 YYREEE (reference sequence). V was trimmed by 4 bases and J by 5 bases, leaving 12 bases between them. The CDR3 is 13 residues long. CDR3 region: CASSPEMWTEAFF. The CDR3 nucleotides are TGTGCCAGCAGCCCGGAGATGTGGACTGAAGCTTTCTTT. Filled out from reference TRBV5-4 and TRBJ1-1, the complete variable domain reads ETGVTQSPTHLIKTRGQQVTLRCSSQSGHNTVSWYQQALGQGPQFIFQYYREEENGRGNFPPRFSGLQFPNYSSELNVNALELDDSALYLCASSPEMWTEAFFGQGTRLTVV.

J is TRBJ2-7 and V is TRBV7-2, with 10 bases aligning to TRBD1. V lost 6 bases and J lost 5; bases outside the gene matches: 13. Germline CDR1 and CDR2: SGHTA and FQGNSA. This CDR3 contains 16 residues. As DNA, the CDR3 is TGTGCCAGCAGATCGACCACCGGGACAGGGGTCCACGAGCAGTACTTC. The encoded protein is CASRSTTGTGVHEQYF.

The genes are TRBV6-1 and TRBJ1-5; D is uncertain. CDR1 MNHNS and CDR2 SASEGT come from the germline V gene. The CDR3 has 12 amino acids. V lost 8 bases to trimming and J lost 3 bases, with 8 bases between them. The CDR3 DNA is TGTGCCAGCCAATGGGACAATCAGCCCCAGCATTTT. Translation: CASQWDNQPQHF.

The rearrangement links TRBV2 to TRBJ1-5; TRBD1 matches at 9 bases. Trimming removed 6 bases from V and 7 bases from J; junction bases left unmatched: 7. CDR1 SNHLY and CDR2 FYNNEI come from the germline V gene. The CDR3 extends over 14 amino acids. CDR3 in amino acids: CASRQQGAWQPQHF. The CDR3 nucleotides read TGTGCCAGCAGACAACAGGGGGCTTGGCAGCCCCAGCATTTT. The whole variable domain, remainder taken from reference TRBV2 and TRBJ1-5, is EPEVTQTPSHQVTQMGQEVILRCVPISNHLYFYWYRQILGQKVEFLVSFYNNEISEKSEIFDDQFSVERPDGSNFTLKIRSTKLEDSAMYFCASRQQGAWQPQHFGDGTRLSIL.

The chain recombines TRBV5-1 with TRBJ2-5, with TRBD2 identical over 10 bases. The CDR3 extends over 16 amino acids. V dropped 4 bases and J dropped 3; count of bases not matched to a gene: 9. CDR1 is SGHRS and CDR2 is YFSETQ in the germline V gene. The CDR3 DNA reads TGCGCCAGCAGCCCGAACCCTACTAGCGGGAAAGAGACCCAGTACTTC. This encodes CASSPNPTSGKETQYF.

This clone turned up a few times. The genes are TRBV6-1 and TRBJ1-2; D gene unclear. Trimming took 6 bases from V and 3 from J, leaving 11 bases between them. CDR3 length: 13 amino acids. CDR1 MNHNS and CDR2 SASEGT come from the germline V gene. CDR3 nucleotides: TGTGCCAGCAGAACAGATACCGACTATGGCTACACCTTC. It is translated as CASRTDTDYGYTF.

V and J are TRBV15 and TRBJ1-4, with TRBD1 identical over 7 bases. Germline-derived CDR1 and CDR2 are LNHNV and YYDKDF (reference sequence). J gave up 4 bases and V 3 bases, and 5 bases lay outside the gene matches. The CDR3 is 15 residues long. For the CDR3, the DNA is TGTGCCACCAGCAGGGTGCGACAGGGTAATGAAAAACTGTTTTTT. Translation gives CATSRVRQGNEKLFF.

The J gene is TRBJ1-2, the V gene TRBV19, with a weak D call TRBD1 (5 bases). V gave up 4 bases and J gave up 4 bases, with 22 bases separating them. The germline CDR1 and CDR2 sequences are LNHDA and SQIVND (reference sequence). The CDR3 totals 17 residues. This chain's CDR3 is CASSTHGGPGLVYGYTF. The DNA of the CDR3 is TGTGCCAGTAGTACCCATGGCGGTCCGGGGCTGGTCTATGGCTACACCTTC.

This rearrangement joins TRBV14 to TRBJ2-3; no definite D call. The CDR3 is made up of 15 amino acids. V was trimmed by 1 base and J by 2 bases, leaving 10 bases between them. Germline CDR1 reads SGHDN; CDR2 reads FVKESK. The CDR3 bases are TGTGCCAGCAGCCAAGGCAGGCTGCTCACAGATACGCAGTATTTT. Protein: CASSQGRLLTDTQYF.

For this clone: This sample includes further DNA sequences coding for the same CDR3. The chain employs TRBV28 and TRBJ1-3; perhaps TRBD1 as D (6 bases). The ends were cut back, 8 bases at V and 0 bases at J, with 11 bases in the middle. This CDR3 has 14 amino acids. CDR1 and CDR2 from the germline V gene are MDHEN and SYDVKM. This CDR3 reads CASGGGYSGNTIYF. CDR3 nucleotide sequence: TGTGCCAGCGGGGGGGGCTACTCTGGAAACACCATATATTTT.

The gene calls are TRBV29-1 and TRBJ1-2; D is perhaps TRBD1 (6 bases). The length of the CDR3 is 14 residues. V was trimmed by 8 bases and J by 6 bases, leaving 22 bases between them. Germline values: CDR1 SQVTM, CDR2 ANQGSEA. The CDR3: CSIFGAGAMDGYTF. CDR3 sequence (DNA): TGCAGCATATTCGGGGCAGGGGCTATGGATGGCTACACCTTC.

V and J are TRBV4-2 and TRBJ2-3, with 8 bases identical to TRBD2. The CDR3 covers 17 residues. The junction had 12 bases not matched to a gene; V was cut back by 0 bases and J by 7 bases. The V gene's germline CDR1 is LGHNA and CDR2 YNFKEQ. The CDR3, as DNA: TGTGCCAGCAGCCAAGAAGTAAGAAGCGGGAGCGTAAATACGCAGTATTTT. It translates to CASSQEVRSGSVNTQYF.

The chain combines TRBV6-1 with TRBJ2-7, with D uncertain. The ends were cut back, 9 bases at V and 2 bases at J, with 14 bases in the middle. In germline, CDR1 is MNHNS, CDR2 SASEGT. The CDR3 covers 13 residues. The CDR3 loop reads CASHLGFPYEQYF. The CDR3 DNA is TGTGCCAGTCACCTGGGATTTCCCTACGAGCAGTACTTC.